This is a list of T cell receptor beta chains from one sample in a study of blood T cells in healthy people across ages. TCRdb used MiXCR to reprocess the 5' RACE reads, holding one entry per CDR3 protein. The sample contains 950,000 to 1,200,000 distinct CDR3 sequences, approximately 38% of which appear only once. The sample was blood. The receptor source for this set is a young man in good health. The CDR3 runs from the conserved cysteine through the conserved F or W. Each record gives: CDR3 protein, CDR3 DNA, D gene, V gene, clone size, J gene. D genes are given only for firm matches. Expanded clones are given a class, and other clones once, few, many or no size at all.

CDR3aa: CSARRGPGNEQFF; CDR3nt: TGCAGTGCTAGACGTGGGCCTGGCAATGAGCAGTTCTTC; d_gene: .; v_gene: TRBV20-1; abundance: .; j_gene: TRBJ2-1
CDR3aa: CASSLVTGTGYEQYF; CDR3nt: TGTGCCAGCAGCTTAGTAACCGGGACAGGCTACGAGCAGTACTTC; d_gene: TRBD1; v_gene: TRBV7-2; abundance: .; j_gene: TRBJ2-7
CDR3aa: CASSPSAGGLSDTQYF; CDR3nt: TGCGCCAGCAGCCCTTCTGCCGGGGGGCTTTCAGATACGCAGTATTTT; d_gene: .; v_gene: TRBV4-3; abundance: .; j_gene: TRBJ2-3
CDR3aa: CSANKGGNYGYTF; CDR3nt: TGCAGCGCTAATAAGGGAGGGAACTATGGCTACACCTTC; d_gene: .; v_gene: TRBV29-1; abundance: few; j_gene: TRBJ1-2
CDR3aa: CATSPGGIETQYF; CDR3nt: TGTGCCACCTCTCCGGGAGGCATTGAGACCCAGTACTTC; d_gene: TRBD2; v_gene: TRBV10-3; abundance: few; j_gene: TRBJ2-5
CDR3aa: CSVRWGSETQYF; CDR3nt: TGCAGCGTTCGTTGGGGTTCCGAGACCCAGTACTTC; d_gene: .; v_gene: TRBV29-1; abundance: .; j_gene: TRBJ2-5
CDR3aa: CARDGGRTDTQYF; CDR3nt: TGTGCCAGGGACGGGGGAAGGACAGATACGCAGTATTTT; d_gene: .; v_gene: TRBV30; abundance: .; j_gene: TRBJ2-3
CDR3aa: CASHMGQGGTEAFF; CDR3nt: TGTGCCAGCCATATGGGACAGGGTGGCACTGAAGCTTTCTTT; d_gene: TRBD1; v_gene: TRBV12-3/TRBV12-4; abundance: .; j_gene: TRBJ1-1
CDR3aa: CSARENRRLYEQYF; CDR3nt: TGCAGTGCTAGGGAGAACAGGAGGCTGTACGAGCAGTACTTC; d_gene: .; v_gene: TRBV20-1; abundance: .; j_gene: TRBJ2-7
CDR3aa: CASSQDEKAKNIQYF; CDR3nt: TGTGCCAGCAGCCAAGACGAGAAAGCCAAAAACATTCAGTACTTC; d_gene: .; v_gene: TRBV5-5; abundance: .; j_gene: TRBJ2-4
CDR3aa: CASSLNVGAPQETQYF; CDR3nt: TGTGCCAGCAGTTTGAATGTGGGGGCCCCACAAGAGACCCAGTACTTC; d_gene: .; v_gene: TRBV12-3/TRBV12-4; abundance: .; j_gene: TRBJ2-5
CDR3aa: CASSYQGVQETQYF; CDR3nt: TGTGCCAGCAGTTATCAAGGGGTTCAAGAGACCCAGTACTTC; d_gene: .; v_gene: TRBV6-5; abundance: .; j_gene: TRBJ2-5
CDR3aa: CASSQLRSGGRTDTQYF; CDR3nt: TGCGCCAGCAGCCAACTTCGGAGCGGGGGGCGCACAGATACGCAGTATTTT; d_gene: TRBD2; v_gene: TRBV4-3; abundance: .; j_gene: TRBJ2-3
CDR3aa: CASSLGPRGNTIYF; CDR3nt: TGTGCCAGCAGTTTAGGCCCCCGGGGAAACACCATATATTTT; d_gene: .; v_gene: TRBV28; abundance: .; j_gene: TRBJ1-3
CDR3aa: CASSLTSFLHLNTGELFF; CDR3nt: TGTGCCAGCAGCTTAACCAGTTTCCTTCATCTTAACACCGGGGAGCTGTTTTTT; d_gene: .; v_gene: TRBV11-2; abundance: few; j_gene: TRBJ2-2
CDR3aa: CSANSGRASTDTQYF; CDR3nt: TGCAGTGCCAACAGCGGGAGAGCTAGCACAGATACGCAGTATTTT; d_gene: TRBD2; v_gene: TRBV20-1; abundance: .; j_gene: TRBJ2-3
CDR3aa: CSVPTGLLGYGYTF; CDR3nt: TGCAGCGTTCCGACAGGGCTTTTGGGTTATGGCTACACCTTC; d_gene: TRBD1; v_gene: TRBV29-1; abundance: many; j_gene: TRBJ1-2
CDR3aa: CATSDEGYNEQFF; CDR3nt: TGTGCCACCAGTGATGAGGGTTACAATGAGCAGTTCTTC; d_gene: .; v_gene: TRBV24-1; abundance: .; j_gene: TRBJ2-1
CDR3aa: CASSPKLADEQYF; CDR3nt: TGTGCCAGCAGCCCAAAGTTGGCGGACGAGCAGTACTTC; d_gene: .; v_gene: TRBV7-3; abundance: .; j_gene: TRBJ2-7
CDR3aa: CSVGEDSNSPLHF; CDR3nt: TGCAGCGTGGGTGAGGACAGCAATTCACCCCTCCACTTT; d_gene: .; v_gene: TRBV29-1; abundance: .; j_gene: TRBJ1-6
CDR3aa: CSARDWGLQETQYF; CDR3nt: TGCAGTGCTAGAGACTGGGGACTCCAAGAGACCCAGTACTTC; d_gene: .; v_gene: TRBV20-1; abundance: many; j_gene: TRBJ2-5
CDR3aa: CASSYPRRWGYEQYF; CDR3nt: TGTGCCAGCAGTTACCCGCGGCGATGGGGCTATGAGCAGTACTTC; d_gene: .; v_gene: TRBV6-2/TRBV6-3; abundance: .; j_gene: TRBJ2-7
CDR3aa: CSASRRVSTGELFF; CDR3nt: TGCAGTGCTAGCCGCAGGGTATCCACCGGGGAGCTGTTTTTT; d_gene: .; v_gene: TRBV20-1; abundance: once; j_gene: TRBJ2-2
CDR3aa: CASSQEGGNSYNRNTEAFF; CDR3nt: TGTGCCAGCAGCCAAGAGGGAGGGAACAGCTATAATAGGAACACTGAAGCTTTCTTT; d_gene: .; v_gene: TRBV14; abundance: .; j_gene: TRBJ1-1
CDR3aa: CASSLALGPAGGTEQFF; CDR3nt: TGTGCCAGCAGTTTAGCGCTCGGTCCAGCGGGGGGGACTGAGCAGTTCTTC; d_gene: TRBD2; v_gene: TRBV12-3/TRBV12-4; abundance: many; j_gene: TRBJ2-1
CDR3aa: CAISVAAEQFF; CDR3nt: TGTGCCATCAGTGTCGCCGCGGAGCAGTTCTTC; d_gene: .; v_gene: TRBV10-3; abundance: .; j_gene: TRBJ2-1
CDR3aa: CASRLTRSDTQYF; CDR3nt: TGTGCCAGCAGATTAACTAGATCAGATACGCAGTATTTT; d_gene: .; v_gene: TRBV12-3/TRBV12-4; abundance: few; j_gene: TRBJ2-3
CDR3aa: CASSVFGTGSTDTQYF; CDR3nt: TGTGCCAGCAGCGTATTTGGGACAGGGAGCACAGATACGCAGTATTTT; d_gene: TRBD1; v_gene: TRBV9; abundance: .; j_gene: TRBJ2-3
CDR3aa: CASTDGNRGNTEAFF; CDR3nt: TGTGCCAGCACCGATGGAAACAGGGGGAACACTGAAGCTTTCTTT; d_gene: TRBD1; v_gene: TRBV12-3/TRBV12-4; abundance: few; j_gene: TRBJ1-1
CDR3aa: CASSTGTSYEQYF; CDR3nt: TGTGCCAGCAGCACCGGGACTTCCTACGAGCAGTACTTC; d_gene: .; v_gene: TRBV7-2; abundance: .; j_gene: TRBJ2-7
CDR3aa: CSADQAGGSRNEQFF; CDR3nt: TGCAGTGCTGACCAAGCGGGGGGATCTCGGAATGAGCAGTTCTTC; d_gene: TRBD2; v_gene: TRBV20-1; abundance: .; j_gene: TRBJ2-1
CDR3aa: CASSVGKDGYYGYTF; CDR3nt: TGTGCCAGCAGCGTAGGGAAGGACGGCTACTATGGCTACACCTTC; d_gene: .; v_gene: TRBV9; abundance: .; j_gene: TRBJ1-2
CDR3aa: CAGSWEAGNTEAFF; CDR3nt: TGCGCCGGCAGCTGGGAGGCAGGGAACACTGAAGCTTTCTTT; d_gene: .; v_gene: TRBV5-1; abundance: .; j_gene: TRBJ1-1
CDR3aa: CASSRGDNYQPQHF; CDR3nt: TGTGCCAGCAGTAGGGGGGACAATTATCAGCCCCAGCATTTT; d_gene: .; v_gene: TRBV12-3/TRBV12-4; abundance: .; j_gene: TRBJ1-5
CDR3aa: CASSFESGETQYF; CDR3nt: TGTGCCAGCAGCTTTGAAAGTGGAGAGACCCAGTACTTC; d_gene: .; v_gene: TRBV11-2; abundance: many; j_gene: TRBJ2-5
CDR3aa: CSSSYRTLKTQYF; CDR3nt: TGTTCCAGCAGCTATCGGACTCTCAAGACCCAGTACTTC; d_gene: .; v_gene: TRBV7-9; abundance: .; j_gene: TRBJ2-5
CDR3aa: CSARRTGTGGAIQYF; CDR3nt: TGCAGTGCTAGAAGAACCGGGACAGGGGGCGCGATTCAGTACTTC; d_gene: TRBD1; v_gene: TRBV20-1; abundance: few; j_gene: TRBJ2-4
CDR3aa: CASSPRDSRNEKLFF; CDR3nt: TGTGCCAGCAGCCCCAGGGACAGCCGTAATGAAAAACTGTTTTTT; d_gene: TRBD1; v_gene: TRBV6-6; abundance: .; j_gene: TRBJ1-4
CDR3aa: CSAQGLDNEQYF; CDR3nt: TGCAGTGCGCAGGGACTAGACAATGAGCAGTACTTC; d_gene: TRBD2; v_gene: TRBV20-1; abundance: .; j_gene: TRBJ2-4
CDR3aa: CSARDRGSPAFRQPQHF; CDR3nt: TGCAGTGCTAGAGATCGAGGGAGCCCCGCCTTCAGGCAGCCCCAGCATTTT; d_gene: .; v_gene: TRBV20-1; abundance: few; j_gene: TRBJ1-5
CDR3aa: CSALKQGYERYF; CDR3nt: TGCAGTGCATTAAAGCAGGGATACGAGCGGTACTTC; d_gene: .; v_gene: TRBV20-1; abundance: few; j_gene: TRBJ2-7
CDR3aa: CSARLGTRGETQYF; CDR3nt: TGCAGTGCAAGACTAGGGACTCGCGGGGAGACCCAGTACTTC; d_gene: .; v_gene: TRBV20-1; abundance: .; j_gene: TRBJ2-5
CDR3aa: CSASRPGQGASNYGYTF; CDR3nt: TGCAGTGCTTCTCGTCCGGGACAGGGGGCTTCTAACTATGGCTACACCTTC; d_gene: TRBD1; v_gene: TRBV20-1; abundance: few; j_gene: TRBJ1-2
CDR3aa: CASSLNGASAYNEQFF; CDR3nt: TGTGCCAGCAGCTTAAACGGGGCTAGCGCTTACAATGAGCAGTTCTTC; d_gene: .; v_gene: TRBV7-3; abundance: .; j_gene: TRBJ2-1
CDR3aa: CASSLGLAGLSSYNEQFF; CDR3nt: TGCGCCAGCAGCCTAGGACTAGCGGGGCTCAGCTCCTACAATGAGCAGTTCTTC; d_gene: TRBD2; v_gene: TRBV5-1; abundance: few; j_gene: TRBJ2-1
CDR3aa: CASSPPRSTDTQYF; CDR3nt: TGTGCCAGCAGCCCTCCGAGGAGCACAGATACGCAGTATTTT; d_gene: .; v_gene: TRBV7-2; abundance: .; j_gene: TRBJ2-3
CDR3aa: CATTNVPRLGYTF; CDR3nt: TGTGCCACCACTAACGTTCCGCGGCTTGGCTACACCTTC; d_gene: .; v_gene: TRBV15; abundance: .; j_gene: TRBJ1-2
CDR3aa: CASIKGTHHSSYNSPLHF; CDR3nt: TGTGCCAGCATCAAAGGGACGCACCACTCCTCCTATAATTCACCCCTCCACTTT; d_gene: .; v_gene: TRBV6-1; abundance: few; j_gene: TRBJ1-6
CDR3aa: CASSSYLKKAGRTNYGYTF; CDR3nt: TGTGCCAGCAGTTCCTACCTCAAAAAGGCAGGGCGAACTAACTATGGCTACACCTTC; d_gene: .; v_gene: TRBV27; abundance: few; j_gene: TRBJ1-2
CDR3aa: CASSLPGGLIGYTF; CDR3nt: TGTGCCAGCAGTTTGCCAGGGGGCTTGATTGGCTACACCTTC; d_gene: TRBD1; v_gene: TRBV12-3/TRBV12-4; abundance: .; j_gene: TRBJ1-2
CDR3aa: CASTATSGGYSYNEQFF; CDR3nt: TGTGCCAGCACCGCGACTAGCGGGGGATACTCCTACAATGAGCAGTTCTTC; d_gene: TRBD2; v_gene: TRBV7-8; abundance: .; j_gene: TRBJ2-1
CDR3aa: CASSQDLGKGEFLQPQHF; CDR3nt: TGTGCCAGCAGCCAAGATCTAGGAAAAGGGGAGTTTCTGCAGCCCCAGCATTTT; d_gene: .; v_gene: TRBV4-2; abundance: few; j_gene: TRBJ1-5
CDR3aa: CASSLGVSANEQFF; CDR3nt: TGTGCCAGCAGCTTAGGTGTTAGCGCCAATGAGCAGTTCTTC; d_gene: .; v_gene: TRBV7-2; abundance: .; j_gene: TRBJ2-1
CDR3aa: CASSQTIVPVMNEQFF; CDR3nt: TGCGCCAGCAGTCAGACTATAGTCCCGGTCATGAATGAGCAGTTCTTC; d_gene: .; v_gene: TRBV5-1; abundance: many; j_gene: TRBJ2-1
CDR3aa: CASRTGNSNQPQHF; CDR3nt: TGTGCCAGCCGGACGGGAAATAGCAATCAGCCCCAGCATTTT; d_gene: .; v_gene: TRBV6-5; abundance: .; j_gene: TRBJ1-5